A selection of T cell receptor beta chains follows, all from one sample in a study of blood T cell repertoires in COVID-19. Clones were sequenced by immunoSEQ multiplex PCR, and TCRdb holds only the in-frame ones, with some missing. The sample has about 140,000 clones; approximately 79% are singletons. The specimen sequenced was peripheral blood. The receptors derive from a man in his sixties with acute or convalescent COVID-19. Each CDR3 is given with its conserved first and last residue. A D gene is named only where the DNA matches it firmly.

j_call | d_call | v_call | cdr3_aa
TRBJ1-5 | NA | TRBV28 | CASSTQGAGPQHF
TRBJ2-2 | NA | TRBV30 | CAWSPAGHSNTGELFF
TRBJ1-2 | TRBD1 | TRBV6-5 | CASRDRANYGYTF
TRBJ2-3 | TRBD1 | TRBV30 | CAWTKGQGRADTQYF
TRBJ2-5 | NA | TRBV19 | CASSSRLETQYF
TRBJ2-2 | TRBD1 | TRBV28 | CASSSLTGLFF
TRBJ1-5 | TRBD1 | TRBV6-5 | CASSSLDRGQPQHF
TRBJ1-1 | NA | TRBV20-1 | CSARGRFEAFF
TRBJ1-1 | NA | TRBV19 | CASSIGQNTEAFF
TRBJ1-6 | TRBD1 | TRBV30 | CAWRGQGVGSSPLHF
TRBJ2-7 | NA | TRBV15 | CATSENSRGGYYEQYF
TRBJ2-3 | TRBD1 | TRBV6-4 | CASSLTGSTDTQYF
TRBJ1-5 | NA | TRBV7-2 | CASSLYYQPQHF
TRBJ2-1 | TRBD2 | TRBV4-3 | CASSQLAGGETSEQFF
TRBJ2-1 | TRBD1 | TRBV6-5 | CASSPRQGYGEQFF
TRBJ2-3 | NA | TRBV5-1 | CASSPSRESSSPSTDTQYF
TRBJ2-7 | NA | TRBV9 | CASSATGSYEQYF
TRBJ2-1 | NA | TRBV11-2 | CASSTLTETYNEQFF
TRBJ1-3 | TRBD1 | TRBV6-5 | CASSLTGIIGNTIYF
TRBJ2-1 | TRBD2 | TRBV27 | CASSASVLAGVYNEQFF
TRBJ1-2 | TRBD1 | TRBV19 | CASQGVTTYGYTF
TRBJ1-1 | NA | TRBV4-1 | CASSLITGNTEAFF
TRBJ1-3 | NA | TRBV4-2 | CASSQDEQGSTIYF
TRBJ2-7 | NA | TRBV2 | CASRVNPGLSEYF